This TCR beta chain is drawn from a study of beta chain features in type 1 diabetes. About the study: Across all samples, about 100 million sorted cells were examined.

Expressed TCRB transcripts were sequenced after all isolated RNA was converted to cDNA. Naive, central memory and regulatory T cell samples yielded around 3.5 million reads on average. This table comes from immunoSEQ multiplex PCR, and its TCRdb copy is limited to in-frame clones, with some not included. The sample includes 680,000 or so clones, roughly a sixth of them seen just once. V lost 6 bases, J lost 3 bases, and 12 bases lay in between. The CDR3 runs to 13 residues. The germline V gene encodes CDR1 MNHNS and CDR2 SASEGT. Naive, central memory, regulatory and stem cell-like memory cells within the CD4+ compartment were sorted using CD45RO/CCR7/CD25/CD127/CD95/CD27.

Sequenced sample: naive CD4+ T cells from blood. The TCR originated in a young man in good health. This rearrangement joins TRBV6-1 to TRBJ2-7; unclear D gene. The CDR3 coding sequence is TGTGCCAGCAGAAACTTGGTCGGCTACGAGCAGTACTTC. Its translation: CASRNLVGYEQYF.